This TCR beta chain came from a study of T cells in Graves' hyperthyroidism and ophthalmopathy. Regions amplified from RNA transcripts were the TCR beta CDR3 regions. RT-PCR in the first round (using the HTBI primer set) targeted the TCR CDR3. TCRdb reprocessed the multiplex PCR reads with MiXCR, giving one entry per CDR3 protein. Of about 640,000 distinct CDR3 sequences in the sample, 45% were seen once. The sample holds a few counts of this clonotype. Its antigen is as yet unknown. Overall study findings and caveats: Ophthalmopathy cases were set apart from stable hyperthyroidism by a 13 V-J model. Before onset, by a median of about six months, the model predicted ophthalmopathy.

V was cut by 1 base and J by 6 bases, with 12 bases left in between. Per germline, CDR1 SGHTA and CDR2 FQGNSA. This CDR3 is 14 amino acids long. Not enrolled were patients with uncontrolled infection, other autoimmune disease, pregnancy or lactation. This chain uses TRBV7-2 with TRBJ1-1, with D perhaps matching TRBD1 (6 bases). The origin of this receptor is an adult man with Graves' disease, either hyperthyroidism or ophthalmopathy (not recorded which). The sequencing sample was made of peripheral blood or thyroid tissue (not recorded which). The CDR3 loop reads CASSLVRGASEAFF. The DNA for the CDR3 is TGTGCCAGCAGCTTAGTGAGGGGGGCTTCTGAAGCTTTCTTT.